This TCR beta chain derives from a study of blood T cells in healthy people across ages. Points from the study as a whole: The long-lived group displayed more naive CD4+ cells, plus higher diversity, than the aged donors did.

Combining a sample-barcoded 5' primer with a J-beta primer mix, a second PCR ran for about 7 to 12 cycles. From the 5' RACE reads, TCRdb called clonotypes with MiXCR, one entry per CDR3 protein. The table has a few hundred thousand distinct CDR3 sequences, about 28% seen once. CDR1 and CDR2 (germline): SNHLY, FYNNEI. There are 16 residues in the CDR3. The germline V and J ends were trimmed by 7 bases and 0 bases, with 17 bases remaining between them. There are a few counts of this clonotype. Its antigen is not known. These data were also filed under a second study, of T cells of mothers and their children. In that study: Biologically related mothers and children overlapped slightly more than unrelated pairs, a non-significant difference.

The chain employs TRBV2 and TRBJ2-3; tentatively, D is TRBD1 (6 bases). Material: blood. This TCR was sampled from a boy aged 2-9 years in good health. The chain's CDR3 is CASNPGQTTSTDTQYF. The CDR3 DNA is TGTGCCAGCAATCCTGGACAGACGACTAGCACAGATACGCAGTATTTT.